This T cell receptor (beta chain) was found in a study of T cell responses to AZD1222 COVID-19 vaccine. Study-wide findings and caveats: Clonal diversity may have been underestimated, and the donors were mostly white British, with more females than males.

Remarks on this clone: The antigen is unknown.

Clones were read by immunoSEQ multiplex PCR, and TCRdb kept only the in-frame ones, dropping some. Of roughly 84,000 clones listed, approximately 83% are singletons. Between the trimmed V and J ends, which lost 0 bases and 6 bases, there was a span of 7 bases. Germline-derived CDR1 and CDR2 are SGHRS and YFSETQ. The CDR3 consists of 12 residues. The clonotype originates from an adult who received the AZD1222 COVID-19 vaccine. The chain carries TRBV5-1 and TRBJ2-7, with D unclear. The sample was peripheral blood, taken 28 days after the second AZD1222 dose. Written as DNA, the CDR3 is TGCGCCAGCAGCTTGGTTGGTCCCGAGCAGTACTTC. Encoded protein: CASSLVGPEQYF.